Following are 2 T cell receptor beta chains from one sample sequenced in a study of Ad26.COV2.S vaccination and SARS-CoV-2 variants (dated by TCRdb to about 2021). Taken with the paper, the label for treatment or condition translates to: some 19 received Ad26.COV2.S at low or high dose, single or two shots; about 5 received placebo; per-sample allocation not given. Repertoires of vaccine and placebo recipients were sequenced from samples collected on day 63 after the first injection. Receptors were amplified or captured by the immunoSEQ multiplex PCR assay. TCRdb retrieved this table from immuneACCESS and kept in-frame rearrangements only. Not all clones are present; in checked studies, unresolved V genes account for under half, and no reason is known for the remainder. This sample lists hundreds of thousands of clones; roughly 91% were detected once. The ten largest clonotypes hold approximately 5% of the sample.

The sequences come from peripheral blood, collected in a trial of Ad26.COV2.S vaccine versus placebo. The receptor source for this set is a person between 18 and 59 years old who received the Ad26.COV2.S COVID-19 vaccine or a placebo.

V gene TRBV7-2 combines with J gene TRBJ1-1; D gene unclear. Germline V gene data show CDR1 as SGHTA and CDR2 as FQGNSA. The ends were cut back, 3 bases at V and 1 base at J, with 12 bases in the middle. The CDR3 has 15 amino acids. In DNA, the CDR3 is TGTGCCAGCAGCTTCGGATCGGCCCCGAACACTGAAGCTTTCTTT. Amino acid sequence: CASSFGSAPNTEAFF.

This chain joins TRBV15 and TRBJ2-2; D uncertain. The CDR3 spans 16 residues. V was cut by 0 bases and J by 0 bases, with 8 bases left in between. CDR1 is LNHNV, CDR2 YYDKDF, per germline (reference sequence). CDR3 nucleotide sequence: TGTGCCACCAGCAGAGACCGGCAGGCGAACACCGGGGAGCTGTTTTTT. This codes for CATSRDRQANTGELFF.